A single sample gave rise to the 20 T cell receptor beta chains below, sequenced in a study of T-cell reconstitution after alpha-beta-depleted transplantation in children. During its preparation, the TCRbeta library received unique molecular identifiers. MiXCR, run by TCRdb on the PCR reads, gives a single entry per CDR3 protein. In the table there are about 980,000 distinct CDR3 sequences, roughly 29% of which are singletons. This specimen was PBMCs, mostly from graft donor cells, taken 360 days after TCRalphabeta/CD19-depleted stem cell transplant. The receptors were gathered from a boy under two years old who had a stem cell transplant for SCID, so the T cells may come from the graft donor.

This clonotype was seen a handful of times. The genes are TRBV2 and TRBJ1-5; TRBD1 matches at 8 bases. This CDR3 is built from 14 residues. CDR1 is SNHLY, CDR2 FYNNEI, per germline. J was trimmed by 0 bases and V by 6 bases; bases with no gene match: 1. The CDR3 loop is CASRDRVSNQPQHF. As DNA, the CDR3 is TGTGCCAGCAGGGACAGGGTTAGCAATCAGCCCCAGCATTTT.

CDR3 nucleotide sequence: TGTGCCAGCACCTATCGGAGCGGGGGAGGCGGCAATGAGCAGTTCTTC. Its translation: CASTYRSGGGGNEQFF. This chain links TRBV12-3 or TRBV12-4 with TRBJ2-1, with 8 bases lining up with TRBD2. The CDR3 covers 16 residues. Trimming removed 7 bases from V and 6 bases from J; junction bases left unmatched: 14.

This clonotype was observed a handful of times. The chain carries TRBV4-2 and TRBJ2-3; D may be TRBD1 (5 bases). The germline gives CDR1 LGHNA, CDR2 YNFKEQ. Deletions cut 0 bases from V and 2 bases from J, with 12 bases between. The length of the CDR3 is 16 residues. CDR3 nucleotides: TGTGCCAGCAGCCAAGATCGCCAGGGATCCACAGATACGCAGTATTTT. It encodes CASSQDRQGSTDTQYF.

Only a few counts were recorded for this clonotype. In DNA form, the CDR3 reads TGTGCCAGCAGCAAAGCAACGGCCTACGAGCAGTACTTC. Translated: CASSKATAYEQYF. J is TRBJ2-7 and V is TRBV7-9; D unresolved. The V end lost 5 bases, the J end lost 2 bases, and 10 bases lay between the germline ends. This CDR3 is built from 13 residues. Germline V gene data show CDR1 as SEHNR and CDR2 as FQNEAQ (reference sequence).

The table lists this clonotype with a few counts. The chain employs TRBV19 and TRBJ1-2, with 7 bases fitting TRBD1. J gave up 4 bases and V 5 bases, and 4 bases lay outside the gene matches. This CDR3 comprises 13 residues. Germline V gene sequence: CDR1 LNHDA, CDR2 SQIVND (reference sequence). CDR3 sequence reads: CASSRAGGYGYTF. The CDR3 coding sequence is TGTGCCAGTAGTCGGGCAGGGGGCTATGGCTACACCTTC.

The chain carries TRBV20-1 and TRBJ1-2; D unresolved. Germline assignment: CDR1 DFQATT and CDR2 SNEGSKA (reference sequence). This CDR3 has 16 residues. The V end was cut by 6 bases, the J end by 0 bases, with 20 bases between. The CDR3 loop reads CSARGSGAFSNYGYTF. Here the CDR3 DNA reads TGCAGTGCCCGAGGGTCGGGCGCCTTTTCTAACTATGGCTACACCTTC.

This sequence joins TRBV20-1 and TRBJ2-4, with 9 bases that match TRBD1. Germline V gives CDR1 DFQATT, CDR2 SNEGSKA (reference sequence). V trimming: 2 bases; J trimming: 3 bases; junction bases outside the gene matches: 5. The CDR3 is 15 residues long. The CDR3 loop is CSARPDRGGKNIQYF. For the CDR3, the DNA is TGCAGTGCTAGACCGGACAGGGGCGGCAAAAACATTCAGTACTTC.

This chain connects TRBV6-5 to TRBJ2-1; 9 bases match TRBD1. The CDR3 totals 17 residues. Trimming at V came to 2 bases and at J to 5 bases, leaving 10 bases not matched to a gene. The germline V gene has CDR1 MNHEY and CDR2 SVGAGI. The CDR3 coding sequence is TGTGCCAGCAGTTACACTTACAGGGGGCGGGCGGACAATGAGCAGTTCTTC. Encoded protein: CASSYTYRGRADNEQFF.

This clonotype was detected ten times or more. The chain has TRBV5-5 and TRBJ2-3; weak D call: TRBD2 (6 bases). Trimming took off 1 base at V and 3 bases at J, with 9 bases between the two ends. CDR1 and CDR2 from the germline V gene are SGHKS and YYEKEE (reference sequence). The CDR3 consists of 14 residues. The DNA for the CDR3 is TGTGCCAGCAGCTTGATGGGGGGTACAGATACGCAGTATTTT. This sequence encodes CASSLMGGTDTQYF.

This clonotype has only a few counts. The chain combines TRBV12-3 or TRBV12-4 with TRBJ2-3; D perhaps matches TRBD2 (6 bases). The CDR3 length is 14 residues. V lost 6 bases, J lost 5 bases, and 15 bases lay in between. The CDR3 sequence is CASSRDSLRDTQYF. CDR3 nucleotide sequence: TGTGCCAGCAGCCGGGACTCGCTAAGAGATACGCAGTATTTT.

This clonotype was recorded at least ten times. The chain combines TRBV18 with TRBJ2-7, with D unclear. The CDR3 runs to 14 residues. V shed 5 bases and J shed 2 bases, with 13 bases lying between them. Germline-derived CDR1 and CDR2 are KGHSH and LQKENI. The CDR3 reads CASSLGGAPYEQYF. In DNA form, the CDR3 reads TGTGCCAGCTCATTGGGTGGCGCGCCCTACGAGCAGTACTTC. Based on the CDR3 plus reference TRBV18 and TRBJ2-7, the full variable domain is NAGVMQNPRHLVRRRGQEARLRCSPMKGHSHVYWYRQLPEEGLKFMVYLQKENIIDESGMPKERFSAEFPKEGPSILRIQQVVRGDSAAYFCASSLGGAPYEQYFGPGTRLTVT.

This clonotype has a handful of counts. The chain employs TRBV28 and TRBJ2-5; perhaps D is TRBD1 or TRBD2 (6 bases each). From germline, CDR1 is MDHEN and CDR2 SYDVKM. Trimming took 6 bases from V and 5 from J, leaving 22 bases between them. The CDR3 sequence is 16 residues long. This chain's CDR3 is CASSLPGPQGGETQYF. The CDR3 nucleotides are TGTGCCAGCAGCCTCCCGGGACCCCAAGGGGGGGAGACCCAGTACTTC.

This clonotype was counted a few times. The CDR3 nucleotides read TGTGCCAGCGCAACAGGAGGCTACGAGCAGTACTTC. It translates to CASATGGYEQYF. The gene calls are TRBV2 and TRBJ2-7; the D call may be TRBD1 or TRBD2 (5 bases each). Germline V gene lookup returns CDR1 SNHLY and CDR2 FYNNEI. The CDR3 is 12 residues long. The V end was cut by 8 bases, the J end by 3 bases, with 11 bases between.

This clonotype has more than one count but fewer than ten. This chain uses TRBV23-1 with TRBJ2-1, with D possibly TRBD2 on 7 matching bases. TRBV23-1 is given ORF status, its function remaining uncertain. CDR3 length equals 17 residues. Between the trimmed V and J ends, which lost 2 bases and 6 bases, there was a span of 20 bases. CDR3 sequence reads: CASSQTCLAGACNEQFF. The CDR3 bases are TGCGCCAGCAGTCAAACATGCCTTGCGGGGGCTTGCAATGAGCAGTTCTTC.

The gene calls are TRBV4-1 and TRBJ2-1, with D perhaps matching TRBD2 (5 bases). The ends were cut back, 5 bases at V and 6 bases at J, with 17 bases in the middle. CDR3 length equals 15 residues. Per the germline V gene, CDR1 is MGHRA and CDR2 is YSYEKL. The CDR3 nucleotides read TGCGCCAGCAGCTGGGCGAGAGGGCCGGGCAATGAGCAGTTCTTC. Amino acids: CASSWARGPGNEQFF.

This clonotype was seen only a few times. The J gene is TRBJ2-4, the V gene TRBV12-3 or TRBV12-4; D ambiguous. CDR3 length: 13 residues. The V gene lost 1 base and the J gene lost 13 bases, with 14 bases spanning the gap. The CDR3, as DNA: TGTGCCAGCAGTTTAGAGTCGGGTTTCGGACAGTACTTC. Translating it yields CASSLESGFGQYF.

The CDR3: CSAIIPGPGNTIYF. CDR3 in DNA: TGCAGTGCGATTATCCCGGGTCCTGGAAACACCATATATTTT. V gene TRBV20-1 combines with J gene TRBJ1-3; unclear D gene. Germline V lookup: CDR1 DFQATT, CDR2 SNEGSKA (reference sequence). V was trimmed by 6 bases and J by 2 bases, leaving 14 bases between them. The CDR3 runs to 14 residues.

The rearrangement links TRBV4-1 to TRBJ2-7, with D hard to call. The V gene's germline CDR1 is MGHRA and CDR2 YSYEKL. CDR3 length: 16 residues. The V gene lost 4 bases and the J gene lost 0 bases, with 16 bases spanning the gap. As DNA, the CDR3 is TGCGCCAGCAGCCGAGGTACCGGGCTAAGCTCCTACGAGCAGTACTTC. Protein product: CASSRGTGLSSYEQYF.

This clonotype was counted only a few times. This chain links TRBV12-1 with TRBJ2-3; no DNA check was done on the table's D call, TRBD2. TRBV12-1 counts as a pseudogene. CDR3 size: 17 residues. As DNA, the CDR3 is TGTGCCAGCAGCTTTCTGCCCAGGACTACACACACAGATACGCAGTATTTT. It codes for CASSFLPRTTHTDTQYF.

The J gene is TRBJ1-6, the V gene TRBV7-6; D call uncertain. Between the trimmed V and J ends, which lost 0 bases and 7 bases, there was a span of 4 bases. Germline loops: CDR1 SGHVS, CDR2 FNYEAQ. The CDR3 sequence is 13 residues long. This CDR3 reads CASSLAGNSPLHF. The CDR3 region has the DNA TGTGCCAGCAGCTTAGCGGGGAATTCACCCCTCCACTTT. The full variable domain, with the rest looked up from reference TRBV7-6 and TRBJ1-6, is GAGVSQSPRYKVTKRGQDVALRCDPISGHVSLYWYRQALGQGPEFLTYFNYEAQQDKSGLPNDRFSAERPEGSISTLTIQRTEQRDSAMYRCASSLAGNSPLHFGNGTRLTVT.